Each of the 32 T cell receptor beta chains below was sequenced from the same sample in a study of PD-1 blockade in classical Hodgkin lymphoma. The data were produced by immunoSEQ multiplex PCR, yet TCRdb's version contains in-frame clones alone and is incomplete. The sample lists 45,000 or so clones, about nine tenths occurring once. As to time point: newly diagnosed, previously untreated cHL patient sample. The sample comprised peripheral blood mononuclear cells (PBMCs). These receptors all come from a human donor with classical Hodgkin lymphoma.

This clone was seen once. The chain is built from TRBV4-1 and TRBJ2-2; TRBD1 matches at 10 bases. Germline CDR1 reads MGHRA; CDR2 reads YSYEKL. J lost 2 bases, V lost 3 bases, and 6 bases had no gene match. The CDR3 sequence is 17 residues long. The CDR3 reads CASSQGTGAANTGELFF. The CDR3 region has the DNA TGCGCCAGCAGCCAGGGGACAGGGGCCGCAAACACCGGGGAGCTGTTTTTT.

J is TRBJ1-3 and V is TRBV10-3, with 7 bases identical to TRBD1. The germline V gene has CDR1 ENHRY and CDR2 SYGVKD. This CDR3 is built from 17 residues. Trimming at V came to 3 bases and at J to 4 bases, leaving 12 bases not matched to a gene. CDR3 bases: TGTGCCATCAGTGAAAACCCCGGAAGGGGGCCAGGAAACACCATATATTTT. Its translation is CAISENPGRGPGNTIYF.

The chain links TRBV5-4 to TRBJ2-1, with unresolved D. CDR3 length: 16 residues. The germline CDR1 and CDR2 sequences are SGHNT and YYREEE (reference sequence). The ends were cut back, 0 bases at V and 6 bases at J, with 16 bases in the middle. CDR3 loop: CASSLAPVWGCNEQFF. In DNA form, the CDR3 reads TGTGCCAGCAGCTTGGCCCCGGTTTGGGGTTGCAATGAGCAGTTCTTC. Drawing the rest from reference TRBV5-4 and TRBJ2-1, the complete variable domain is ETGVTQSPTHLIKTRGQQVTLRCSSQSGHNTVSWYQQALGQGPQFIFQYYREEENGRGNFPPRFSGLQFPNYSSELNVNALELDDSALYLCASSLAPVWGCNEQFFGPGTRLTVL.

V gene TRBV4-2 combines with J gene TRBJ2-1; D gene ambiguous. The V gene lost 4 bases and the J gene lost 0 bases, with 10 bases spanning the gap. The CDR3 has 15 amino acids. Germline CDR1 is LGHNA and CDR2 is YNFKEQ. Here the CDR3 reads CASSLPGGSYNEQFF. DNA of the CDR3: TGTGCCAGCAGCCTCCCCGGTGGCTCCTACAATGAGCAGTTCTTC.

The J gene is TRBJ1-1, the V gene TRBV9; no clear D. The CDR3 totals 13 residues. Germline CDR1 is SGDLS and CDR2 is YYNGEE. Trimming cost V 4 bases and J 4 bases, with 11 bases left between them. The CDR3 coding sequence is TGTGCCAGCAGCTCAACTTTAGTCACTGAAGCTTTCTTT. Translating it yields CASSSTLVTEAFF.

The chain recombines TRBV5-1 with TRBJ1-5; 9 bases map to TRBD1. Per the germline V gene, CDR1 is SGHRS and CDR2 is YFSETQ. This CDR3 has 15 residues. With 3 bases clipped from V and 4 bases from J, the junction kept 5 bases outside the gene matches. CDR3 loop: CASSSGTGSNQPQHF. For the CDR3, the DNA is TGCGCCAGCAGCTCCGGGACAGGGAGTAATCAGCCCCAGCATTTT.

V and J are TRBV5-1 and TRBJ1-1, with D uncertain. The CDR3 covers 17 residues. Germline values: CDR1 SGHRS, CDR2 YFSETQ. Trimming took 0 bases from V and 5 from J, leaving 20 bases between them. The chain's CDR3 is CASSLGEGVSGWTEAFF. CDR3 in DNA: TGCGCCAGCAGCTTGGGTGAAGGAGTCTCGGGTTGGACTGAAGCTTTCTTT.

The chain has TRBV2 and TRBJ2-7, with TRBD1 matching 9 bases. Looked up from germline, CDR1 is SNHLY and CDR2 is FYNNEI. The CDR3 is made up of 16 amino acids. V shed 2 bases and J 0 bases; nucleotides not matched to a gene: 5. The CDR3 DNA reads as TGTGCCAGCAGTGAATCGGGACAGGGAAACTCCTACGAGCAGTACTTC. Translated: CASSESGQGNSYEQYF.

The chain recombines TRBV5-1 with TRBJ1-1; D ambiguous. CDR1 and CDR2 from the germline V gene are SGHRS and YFSETQ. This CDR3 has 14 amino acids. V was cut by 0 bases and J by 1 base, with 7 bases left in between. As DNA, the CDR3 is TGCGCCAGCAGCTTGGCTCCAACGAACACTGAAGCTTTCTTT. Protein sequence: CASSLAPTNTEAFF.

This chain links TRBV6-5 with TRBJ1-2, with 9 bases fitting TRBD1. The junction had 6 bases not matched to a gene; V was cut back by 2 bases and J by 8 bases. The CDR3 has 14 amino acids. Germline loops: CDR1 MNHEY, CDR2 SVGAGI. CDR3 protein: CASSYGTGTFGYTF. In DNA, the CDR3 is TGTGCCAGCAGTTACGGGACAGGGACCTTCGGCTACACCTTC.

The genes are TRBV4-1 and TRBJ2-5; weak D call: TRBD2 (5 bases). V was cut by 4 bases and J by 4 bases, with 19 bases left in between. Germline assignment: CDR1 MGHRA and CDR2 YSYEKL. CDR3 size: 16 residues. The CDR3 spells CASSPTEAGLGETQYF. CDR3 nucleotides: TGCGCCAGCAGCCCGACGGAGGCAGGACTCGGAGAGACCCAGTACTTC.

V gene TRBV7-8 combines with J gene TRBJ2-7; D is unclear. V dropped 1 base and J dropped 0 bases, with 7 bases sitting between them. This CDR3 has 14 amino acids. CDR1 is SGHVS, CDR2 FQNEAQ, per germline. The CDR3 DNA is TGTGCCAGCAGCTTAGGGGCCAGCTCCTACGAGCAGTACTTC. Its protein is CASSLGASSYEQYF.

The V call is TRBV4-1, the J call TRBJ2-1; TRBD1 is a possible D gene (6 bases). CDR3 length: 15 residues. Germline loops: CDR1 MGHRA, CDR2 YSYEKL. The V and J ends lost 4 bases and 2 bases respectively, with 12 bases between them. CDR3 nucleotide sequence: TGCGCCAGCAGCCCTAGACAGGTCACCTACAATGAGCAGTTCTTC. This gives the protein CASSPRQVTYNEQFF.

V is TRBV30 and J is TRBJ1-1; unclear D gene. The germline V and J ends were trimmed by 3 bases and 5 bases, with 7 bases remaining between them. The CDR3 totals 11 residues. From germline, CDR1 is GTSNPN and CDR2 SVGIG (reference sequence). The CDR3 DNA reads as TGTGCCTGGAGAGGGTGGACTGAAGCTTTCTTT. This codes for CAWRGWTEAFF.

The chain combines TRBV7-2 with TRBJ1-1; tentative D call: TRBD1 (6 bases). The CDR3 has 14 amino acids. Trimming took 1 base from V and 8 from J, leaving 14 bases between them. Looked up from germline, CDR1 is SGHTA and CDR2 is FQGNSA. The CDR3 DNA follows: TGTGCCAGCAGCTTAGAAGGGGGTAGGGGGGAAGCTTTCTTT. Its translation: CASSLEGGRGEAFF.

J is TRBJ1-1 and V is TRBV2; D not resolved. V was trimmed by 3 bases and J by 5 bases, leaving 4 bases between them. The CDR3 runs to 11 residues. Germline CDR1 reads SNHLY; CDR2 reads FYNNEI. DNA for the CDR3: TGTGCCAGCAGTGACGGGACTGAAGCTTTCTTT. Translated, it gives CASSDGTEAFF.

J is TRBJ1-1 and V is TRBV10-3; D is unclear. The germline gives CDR1 ENHRY, CDR2 SYGVKD. V dropped 4 bases and J dropped 2 bases, with 2 bases sitting between them. This CDR3 is built from 11 residues. The CDR3 nucleotides read TGTGCCATCAGTGGAAACACTGAAGCTTTCTTT. It translates to CAISGNTEAFF.

This sequence joins TRBV15 and TRBJ2-6, with D perhaps TRBD1 or TRBD2 (5 bases each). Germline values: CDR1 LNHNV, CDR2 YYDKDF (reference sequence). V was trimmed by 0 bases and J by 2 bases, leaving 8 bases between them. This CDR3 spans 16 amino acids. CDR3 loop: CATSRDLGAGANVLTF. The DNA of the CDR3 is TGTGCCACCAGCAGAGATCTGGGGGCTGGGGCCAACGTCCTGACTTTC.

This rearrangement joins TRBV4-1 to TRBJ1-1, with D possibly matching TRBD1 (6 bases). The germline gives CDR1 MGHRA, CDR2 YSYEKL. Trimming took off 3 bases at V and 6 bases at J, with 20 bases between the two ends. The CDR3 length is 16 residues. CDR3: CASSHPGTPGYSEAFF. CDR3 DNA: TGCGCCAGCAGCCACCCTGGGACACCGGGGTACTCTGAAGCTTTCTTT.

The V call is TRBV9, the J call TRBJ2-1; D is undetermined. With 2 bases removed from V and 5 bases from J, the gap between germline ends came to 14 bases. The CDR3 spans 15 residues. CDR1 and CDR2 from the germline V gene are SGDLS and YYNGEE. The CDR3 is CASSVGTLPNNEQFF. CDR3 nucleotides: TGTGCCAGCAGCGTTGGAACTCTTCCAAACAATGAGCAGTTCTTC.

The V and J genes are TRBV7-8 and TRBJ1-4; 7 bases line up with TRBD1. Germline V gene data show CDR1 as SGHVS and CDR2 as FQNEAQ. Trimming took 4 bases from V and 4 from J; bases not matched to a gene: 9. This CDR3 has 16 residues. CDR3 nucleotides: TGTGCCAGCAGCTCCAGCAGGGGGATCAATAATGAAAAACTGTTTTTT. Translation: CASSSSRGINNEKLFF.

The V gene is TRBV7-9, the J gene TRBJ2-1, with 7 nucleotides matching TRBD2. With V trimmed by 5 bases and J by 3 bases, 4 bases remained unmatched. The CDR3 spans 14 residues. The germline CDR1 and CDR2 sequences are SEHNR and FQNEAQ (reference sequence). CDR3 loop: CASSGTTYYNEQFF. The DNA of the CDR3 is TGTGCCAGCAGCGGGACTACCTACTACAATGAGCAGTTCTTC.

On this clone: The sample has other DNA sequences that encode this CDR3 too. The rearrangement joins TRBV5-4 to TRBJ2-3; TRBD2 matches 8 bases. The CDR3 consists of 14 residues. V gave up 5 bases and J gave up 0 bases; unmatched junction bases: 2. The germline CDR1 and CDR2 sequences are SGHNT and YYREEE (reference sequence). CDR3 bases: TGTGCCAGCAGTTTAGCGGGAAGCACAGATACGCAGTATTTT. Translating it yields CASSLAGSTDTQYF.

The chain combines TRBV5-1 with TRBJ2-7; 11 positions agree with TRBD2. CDR1 and CDR2 (germline): SGHRS, YFSETQ. The CDR3 has 15 amino acids. V gave up 0 bases and J gave up 5 bases; unmatched junction bases: 4. This chain's CDR3 is CASSLVAGGRNEQYF. The CDR3 DNA sequence: TGCGCCAGCAGCTTGGTAGCGGGAGGGCGAAACGAGCAGTACTTC.

The chain employs TRBV18 and TRBJ2-1, with D perhaps matching TRBD1 or TRBD2 (5 bases each). Germline V gene data show CDR1 as KGHSH and CDR2 as LQKENI. V gave up 5 bases and J gave up 3 bases, with 17 bases separating them. The CDR3 sequence is 16 residues long. The CDR3 spells CASSIPGAKYYNEQFF. In DNA form, the CDR3 reads TGTGCCAGCTCAATACCCGGGGCTAAGTACTACAATGAGCAGTTCTTC.

The chain carries TRBV6-6 and TRBJ1-1; D uncertain. In germline, CDR1 is MNHNY, CDR2 SVGAGI (reference sequence). This CDR3 spans 16 amino acids. V dropped 6 bases and J dropped 0 bases, with 17 bases sitting between them. The chain's CDR3 is CASSQGQLLMNTEAFF. The CDR3 nucleotides are TGTGCCAGCAGCCAAGGGCAGCTGTTGATGAACACTGAAGCTTTCTTT.

This clone was seen a few times. This sequence joins TRBV4-2 and TRBJ2-3; D gene uncertain. V was trimmed by 3 bases and J by 6 bases, leaving 25 bases between them. This CDR3 has 18 residues. Germline CDR1 LGHNA, CDR2 YNFKEQ. The CDR3 DNA is TGTGCCAGCAGCCAGGCGCCGGGTATTGAGTCGGTTGTGGATACGCAGTATTTT. Residues: CASSQAPGIESVVDTQYF.

V and J are TRBV29-1 and TRBJ1-2; D gene unclear. Germline values: CDR1 SQVTM, CDR2 ANQGSEA. The germline V and J ends were trimmed by 5 bases and 6 bases, with 10 bases remaining between them. The CDR3 spans 11 residues. The CDR3 coding sequence is TGCAGCGTTTCCGCTTCCGATGGCTACACCTTC. Residues: CSVSASDGYTF.

V usage is TRBV9 and J usage is TRBJ2-6, with a possible D match to TRBD2 (5 bases). Trimming cost V 0 bases and J 1 base, with 5 bases left between them. The germline V gene has CDR1 SGDLS and CDR2 YYNGEE. The CDR3 length is 15 residues. DNA for the CDR3: TGTGCCAGCAGCGTAGCGGGGTCTGGGGCCAACGTCCTGACTTTC. This encodes CASSVAGSGANVLTF.

The rearrangement uses TRBV5-1 and TRBJ1-2, with TRBD1 matching 8 bases. Germline-derived CDR1 and CDR2 are SGHRS and YFSETQ. Losses at the gene ends were 0 bases for V and 6 bases for J; bases not matched to a gene: 7. The CDR3 totals 15 residues. The chain's CDR3 is CASSLVTQGEDGYTF. The CDR3 DNA sequence: TGCGCCAGCAGCTTGGTAACACAGGGGGAGGATGGCTACACCTTC.

This chain joins TRBV10-3 and TRBJ2-5; TRBD1 aligns across 7 bases. The CDR3 sequence is 14 residues long. Germline V gene sequence: CDR1 ENHRY, CDR2 SYGVKD. The junction had 4 bases not matched to a gene; V was cut back by 4 bases and J by 2 bases. The CDR3 DNA sequence: TGTGCCATCAGTGGACAGGGTGGGCAAGAGACCCAGTACTTC. Protein: CAISGQGGQETQYF.

V is TRBV28 and J is TRBJ2-1, with 8 bases matching TRBD2. Germline V lookup: CDR1 MDHEN, CDR2 SYDVKM. The CDR3 is 20 residues long. The trim removed 2 bases at V and 2 bases at J, leaving 17 bases unmatched. The CDR3 DNA reads as TGTGCCAGCAGTTTAGGACGGCGAGCGGGAGCGCCGCGGGCCTACAATGAGCAGTTCTTC. Protein sequence: CASSLGRRAGAPRAYNEQFF.